The text below deals with one TCR beta chain. Its antigen is not known. Pooled samples include second doses given at about 4 or 12 weeks. The record originates from a study of T cell responses to AZD1222 COVID-19 vaccine. Findings of the study overall: Spike was spanned by vaccine-associated CD4 TCRs, which were dominant at 160-218 and 743-854. The donor group comprised mostly white British people and more females; the analysis possibly underestimated clonal diversity. After two AZD1222 doses, spike-specific TCR breadth and depth rose versus day 0.

This CDR3 is built from 15 residues. CDR1 is SGHAT, CDR2 FQNNGV, per germline. V lost 1 base, J lost 5 bases, and 4 bases stayed unmatched. Assay: immunoSEQ multiplex PCR; the TCRdb copy retains only in-frame clones and omits some. The table includes tens of thousands of clones, around 80% detected once. The receptor's source is an adult who received the AZD1222 COVID-19 vaccine. This chain links TRBV11-2 with TRBJ2-3, with 9 nucleotides matching TRBD2. This sample comprised peripheral blood, obtained 28 days after the second AZD1222 dose. CDR3 DNA: TGTGCCAGCAGCTTAGGTGCGGGGGGGGGAGATACGCAGTATTTT. It is translated as CASSLGAGGGDTQYF.